The 26 T cell receptor beta chains given below trace back to one sample, sequenced in a study of blood T cells in healthy people across ages. A second about 7 to 11 cycle PCR used barcoded and J-beta primers. TCRdb called the 5' RACE reads again in MiXCR, with one record for every CDR3 protein. The repertoire holds about 750,000 distinct CDR3 sequences, with about 53% as singletons. Sequencing used blood. These receptors were collected from an older man in good health.

The rearrangement joins TRBV27 to TRBJ2-1; 10 nucleotides match TRBD2. The CDR3 runs to 15 residues. The germline CDR1 and CDR2 sequences are MNHEY and SMNVEV (reference sequence). The V segment lost 7 bases and the J segment 4 bases; nucleotides outside the gene matches: 7. CDR3 coding DNA: TGTGCCAGCAACCTCCTAGCGGGAGTTTACAATGAGCAGTTCTTC. As protein: CASNLLAGVYNEQFF.

In this sample, this clonotype turned up once. The V call is TRBV10-3, the J call TRBJ1-1; TRBD1 matches at 8 bases. Germline CDR1 ENHRY, CDR2 SYGVKD. The CDR3 is made up of 17 amino acids. V shed 1 base and J 3 bases; nucleotides not matched to a gene: 10. The CDR3 protein is CAISEFGRRGQDTEAFF. The CDR3 coding sequence is TGTGCCATCAGTGAGTTCGGCCGCAGGGGGCAGGACACTGAAGCTTTCTTT.

V gene TRBV6-1 combines with J gene TRBJ2-5, with TRBD2 identical over 14 bases. Germline assignment: CDR1 MNHNS and CDR2 SASEGT. The CDR3 is made up of 14 amino acids. V gave up 6 bases and J gave up 8 bases; unmatched junction bases: 5. In DNA form, the CDR3 reads TGTGCCAGCAGGAAGACTAGCGGGAGGGAAACCCAGTACTTC. Amino acids: CASRKTSGRETQYF.

The sample holds a few counts of this clonotype. The chain links TRBV27 to TRBJ2-3, with D unresolved. The germline V gene encodes CDR1 MNHEY and CDR2 SMNVEV (reference sequence). Trimming pared 2 bases from V and 2 bases from J, leaving 8 bases between. The length of the CDR3 is 14 residues. This CDR3 reads CASSLGKPTDTQYF. The CDR3 DNA is TGTGCCAGCAGTTTAGGGAAACCCACAGATACGCAGTATTTT.

This chain connects TRBV10-3 to TRBJ2-7; 7 bases match TRBD2. Germline trimming cut 9 bases from V and 3 bases from J; bases unmatched to any gene: 8. The length of the CDR3 is 13 residues. The germline V gene encodes CDR1 ENHRY and CDR2 SYGVKD. The chain's CDR3 is CAISSGGVYEQYF. The CDR3 DNA reads TGTGCCATATCCTCGGGGGGAGTCTACGAGCAGTACTTC.

In its sample, this clonotype was seen a few times. The gene calls are TRBV7-3 and TRBJ1-6; maybe TRBD1 (5 bases). Trimming shortened V by 5 bases and J by 6 bases, and 11 bases separated the two germline ends. The CDR3 extends over 14 amino acids. Germline V lookup: CDR1 SGHTA, CDR2 FQGTGA. This CDR3 is CASSRGVGNSPLHF. The CDR3 DNA sequence: TGTGCCAGCAGCAGAGGGGTTGGTAATTCACCCCTCCACTTT.

With regard to this clonotype: The junction shows a germline mismatch at one end, possibly a read error. V usage is TRBV29-1 and J usage is TRBJ2-4, with D tentatively TRBD1 (5 bases). Germline values: CDR1 SQVTM, CDR2 ANQGSEA. The CDR3 contains 8 residues. The CDR3: CSVDRTNF. The CDR3 DNA is TGCAGCGTTGATAGGACAAACTTC.

J is TRBJ2-7 and V is TRBV2; D is unresolved. V lost 3 bases, J lost 3 bases, and 15 bases lay in between. This CDR3 is 15 amino acids long. Per the germline V gene, CDR1 is SNHLY and CDR2 is FYNNEI. This CDR3 reads CASSDRALPGYEQYF. Here the CDR3 DNA reads TGTGCCAGCAGTGACCGCGCTCTCCCCGGCTACGAGCAGTACTTC.

The chain recombines TRBV24-1 with TRBJ2-1; 8 bases line up with TRBD2. Trimming at V came to 5 bases and at J to 7 bases, leaving 12 bases not matched to a gene. The CDR3 has 16 amino acids. Germline loops: CDR1 KGHDR, CDR2 SFDVKD. CDR3 DNA: TGTGCCACCAGTGCCTACCGGACCCGGGGGGGGAATGAGCAGTTCTTC. This codes for CATSAYRTRGGNEQFF.

A word on this clonotype: The junction differs from germline at one of its ends, possibly a read error. This chain connects TRBV2 to TRBJ1-2; 7 bases are shared with TRBD1. CDR3 length: 14 amino acids. Germline CDR1 SNHLY, CDR2 FYNNEI. The CDR3 region has the DNA TGTACCAGCAGACGATCGTGGACAGGCGATGGCTACACCTTC. Translation gives CTSRRSWTGDGYTF.

This clonotype was picked up many times. This sequence joins TRBV24-1 and TRBJ2-1; 10 nucleotides line up with TRBD2. From germline, CDR1 is KGHDR and CDR2 SFDVKD. This CDR3 comprises 15 residues. V trimming: 5 bases; J trimming: 6 bases; junction bases outside the gene matches: 6. The CDR3 DNA reads as TGTGCCACCAGTGTCCTAGCGGGAGAGGCCAATGAGCAGTTCTTC. It translates to CATSVLAGEANEQFF.

The chain combines TRBV7-9 with TRBJ2-1, with TRBD1 identical over 8 bases. The CDR3 runs to 15 residues. Germline CDR1 reads SEHNR; CDR2 reads FQNEAQ (reference sequence). Germline trimming cut 5 bases from V and 5 bases from J; bases unmatched to any gene: 8. CDR3 amino acids: CASSPRDRFHNEQFF. The CDR3 DNA reads as TGTGCCAGCAGCCCACGGGACAGGTTCCACAATGAGCAGTTCTTC.

The genes are TRBV12-5 and TRBJ2-3; 10 bases are shared with TRBD1. The junction had 6 bases not matched to a gene; V was cut back by 3 bases and J by 6 bases. Germline CDR1 and CDR2: LGHNT and FRNRAP. The CDR3 is made up of 15 amino acids. CDR3 amino acids: CASGLGTGETDTQYF. DNA of the CDR3: TGTGCTAGTGGTTTAGGGACAGGGGAAACGGATACGCAGTATTTT. Filled out from reference TRBV12-5 and TRBJ2-3, the complete variable domain reads DARVTQTPRHKVTEMGQEVTMRCQPILGHNTVFWYRQTMMQGLELLAYFRNRAPLDDSGMPKDRFSAEMPDATLATLKIQPSEPRDSAVYFCASGLGTGETDTQYFGPGTRLTVL.

V usage is TRBV28 and J usage is TRBJ2-1, with TRBD1 identical over 7 bases. V lost 2 bases to trimming and J lost 7 bases; unmatched junction nucleotides: 8. The germline V gene encodes CDR1 MDHEN and CDR2 SYDVKM. The length of the CDR3 is 15 residues. As DNA, the CDR3 is TGTGCCAGCAGTTTAGGGCCAGGGGGAGAAAATGAGCAGTTCTTC. Encoded protein: CASSLGPGGENEQFF.

The chain couples TRBV27 to TRBJ2-3, with TRBD2 matching over 8 bases. Per germline, CDR1 MNHEY and CDR2 SMNVEV (reference sequence). The V gene end was trimmed by 8 bases and the J gene end by 1 base; junction bases not matched to a gene: 8. The CDR3 extends over 15 amino acids. CDR3 nucleotides: TGTGCCAGCCGCATGACGGGGGGGGGCACAGATACGCAGTATTTT. As protein: CASRMTGGGTDTQYF.

The chain combines TRBV9 with TRBJ2-1; the match to TRBD2 covers 8 bases. With 1 base clipped from V and 9 bases from J, the junction kept 9 bases outside the gene matches. Germline CDR1 SGDLS, CDR2 YYNGEE. There are 15 residues in the CDR3. In DNA, the CDR3 is TGTGCCAGCAGCGTACGACGGGAGGGCCTGGGTGAGCAGTTCTTC. Translating gives CASSVRREGLGEQFF.

The CDR3 region has the DNA TGTGCCAGCAGCAACCCCCGGGACCCAGTGACTGGGACTGAAGCTTTCTTT. Its protein product is CASSNPRDPVTGTEAFF. This rearrangement joins TRBV2 to TRBJ1-1; D possibly corresponds to TRBD1 (5 bases). Trimming pared 6 bases from V and 5 bases from J, leaving 25 bases between. Germline values: CDR1 SNHLY, CDR2 FYNNEI. The CDR3 contains 17 residues.

V gene TRBV9 combines with J gene TRBJ2-3, with 9 bases lining up with TRBD2. V lost 3 bases, J lost 3 bases, and 8 bases stayed unmatched. The CDR3 runs to 16 residues. The germline gives CDR1 SGDLS, CDR2 YYNGEE. The CDR3: CASSGDPSGTTDTQYF. CDR3 sequence (DNA): TGTGCCAGCAGCGGGGATCCTAGCGGGACTACAGATACGCAGTATTTT.

V is TRBV20-1 and J is TRBJ2-7, with D maybe TRBD2 (6 bases). Deletions cut 5 bases from V and 2 bases from J, with 13 bases between. This CDR3 region has 13 residues. CDR1 is DFQATT, CDR2 SNEGSKA, per germline (reference sequence). The CDR3: CSAHTGGTYEQYF. CDR3 sequence (DNA): TGCAGTGCTCATACTGGCGGGACCTACGAGCAGTACTTC.

This clonotype was recorded only once. The CDR3 DNA is TGTGCCAGCAGTGAAGCGCTTAGGGACCTGGCACCCCTCCACTTT. Protein product: CASSEALRDLAPLHF. The V call is TRBV2, the J call TRBJ1-6, with D maybe TRBD1 (5 bases). The CDR3 is made up of 15 amino acids. The V gene lost 0 bases and the J gene lost 11 bases, with 14 bases spanning the gap. CDR1 and CDR2 (germline): SNHLY, FYNNEI.

This chain links TRBV6-1 with TRBJ1-5; D is unclear. CDR1 and CDR2 from the germline V gene are MNHNS and SASEGT. The CDR3 totals 16 residues. The ends were cut back, 8 bases at V and 4 bases at J, with 21 bases in the middle. In DNA, the CDR3 is TGTGCCAGCCTCTCCCCTGGGCGAACGGATAATCAGCCCCAGCATTTT. Its protein product is CASLSPGRTDNQPQHF.

This chain links TRBV4-1 with TRBJ2-3; D perhaps matches TRBD2 (6 bases). Trimming took off 1 base at V and 14 bases at J, with 22 bases between the two ends. This CDR3 spans 15 amino acids. Germline loops: CDR1 MGHRA, CDR2 YSYEKL. The CDR3 bases are TGCGCCAGCAGCCAAGTCGGGGAGGTCGGGAGATACGCGTATTTT. This encodes CASSQVGEVGRYAYF.

There are a few counts of this clonotype. The gene calls are TRBV11-2 and TRBJ2-3; D is undetermined. The V gene lost 1 base and the J gene lost 14 bases, with 16 bases spanning the gap. The CDR3 has 13 residues. The germline V gene has CDR1 SGHAT and CDR2 FQNNGV. The CDR3 coding sequence is TGTGCCAGCAGCTTAGGGCAGCACAGATACGCGTATTTT. This encodes CASSLGQHRYAYF. The full variable domain, with the rest looked up from reference TRBV11-2 and TRBJ2-3, is EAGVAQSPRYKIIEKRQSVAFWCNPISGHATLYWYQQILGQGPKLLIQFQNNGVVDDSQLPKDRFSAERLKGVDSTLKIQPAKLEDSAVYLCASSLGQHRYAYFGPGTRLTVL.

The chain joins TRBV12-5 to TRBJ2-3, with unresolved D. CDR1 LGHNT and CDR2 FRNRAP come from the germline V gene. The CDR3 runs to 11 residues. Trimming removed 1 base from V and 4 bases from J, with 0 bases in between. The CDR3 sequence: CASGLADTQYF. The CDR3 nucleotides are TGTGCTAGTGGTTTGGCAGATACGCAGTATTTT.

CDR3 residues: CSARDRAGNSPLHF. CDR3 coding DNA: TGCAGTGCTAGGGACAGGGCGGGGAATTCACCCCTCCACTTT. The V gene is TRBV20-1, the J gene TRBJ1-6; 8 bases are shared with TRBD1. The length of the CDR3 is 14 residues. Germline CDR1 reads DFQATT; CDR2 reads SNEGSKA (reference sequence). The V segment lost 3 bases and the J segment 7 bases; nucleotides outside the gene matches: 5.

This clonotype came up a few times. The chain combines TRBV28 with TRBJ1-4; TRBD1 is a possible D gene (6 bases). This CDR3 has 15 amino acids. V lost 6 bases to trimming and J lost 7 bases, with 18 bases between them. Per the germline V gene, CDR1 is MDHEN and CDR2 is SYDVKM. This chain's CDR3 is CASSSRAGAGEKLFF. The CDR3 coding sequence is TGTGCCAGCAGCTCTCGAGCAGGGGCTGGTGAAAAACTGTTTTTT.